The 2 T cell receptor beta chains below all came from one sample that was sequenced in a study of shared clonotypes between healthy human individuals (dated by TCRdb to about 2020). The library was built by means of the immunoSEQ multiplex PCR assay. This immuneACCESS table, as held by TCRdb, lists in-frame sequences with V and J called but not all clones. Of the missing ones, under half trace to an unresolved V gene in checked studies; the others have no known cause. This sample comprises 2,500,000 or so clones, 93% of them detected only once. The ten largest account for about 0.38% of the sample. Sample: naive CD4+ T cells from PBMCs. The cell subset or site label of this sample denotes: CD45RA+ positively selected. The receptors were sampled from a man aged 18 to 35 in good health. Some clones in this sample may be carry-over from other donors' samples.

This chain connects TRBV10-3 to TRBJ2-1, with TRBD1 matching 7 bases. The CDR3 length is 16 residues. The J segment lost 5 bases and the V segment lost 3 bases, leaving 10 bases of the junction unmatched. Looked up from germline, CDR1 is ENHRY and CDR2 is SYGVKD. CDR3 DNA: TGTGCCATCAGTGACCCAAGGGACAGACCGAACAATGAGCAGTTCTTC. This sequence encodes CAISDPRDRPNNEQFF.

This chain joins TRBV5-6 and TRBJ2-1, with D tentatively TRBD2 (6 bases). CDR1 and CDR2 from the germline V gene are SGHDT and YYEEEE. The V gene lost 4 bases and the J gene lost 12 bases, with 14 bases spanning the gap. The CDR3 has 12 residues. As DNA, the CDR3 is TGTGCCAGCAGCCTTGGACGCGGGGCGCAGTTCTTC. The encoded protein is CASSLGRGAQFF.